Below, 26 T cell receptor beta chains from the same sample are listed, as sequenced in a study of CD4 T cells in relation to SARS-CoV-2 and coronaviruses. Clones were sequenced by immunoSEQ multiplex PCR, and TCRdb holds only the in-frame ones, with some missing. The table lists roughly 11,000 clones, about 90% of them singletons. Material for sequencing was naive CD4+ T cells from PBMCs. The subset denotes: naive CD4+ T cells isolated by negative enrichment. The receptors were sampled from an adult with COVID-19.

The chain combines TRBV7-9 with TRBJ2-1, with a possible D match to TRBD2 (5 bases). Trimming shortened V by 5 bases and J by 7 bases, and 6 bases separated the two germline ends. Germline assignment: CDR1 SEHNR and CDR2 FQNEAQ (reference sequence). CDR3 length: 11 amino acids. The DNA of the CDR3 is TGTGCCAGCAGCGGCGGGAATGAGCAGTTCTTC. Translating it yields CASSGGNEQFF.

This chain's CDR3 is CASSPDRYAGANVLTF. CDR3 in DNA: TGTGCCAGCAGCCCCGACAGGTACGCAGGGGCCAACGTCCTGACTTTC. The chain links TRBV7-8 to TRBJ2-6; D is perhaps TRBD1 (6 bases). This CDR3 contains 16 residues. Trimming pared 5 bases from V and 4 bases from J, leaving 15 bases between. Germline CDR1 reads SGHVS; CDR2 reads FQNEAQ.

The chain recombines TRBV19 with TRBJ1-5; no clear D. The V end was cut by 0 bases, the J end by 4 bases, with 7 bases between. The CDR3 covers 14 residues. Germline V gene data show CDR1 as LNHDA and CDR2 as SQIVND (reference sequence). This CDR3 reads CASSIEGRNQPQHF. CDR3 in DNA: TGTGCCAGTAGTATAGAAGGCAGAAATCAGCCCCAGCATTTT.

This chain connects TRBV20-1 to TRBJ2-7; 8 bases align to TRBD2. Germline CDR1 and CDR2: DFQATT and SNEGSKA (reference sequence). Trimming cost V 3 bases and J 3 bases; bases outside gene matches: 7. The CDR3 loop spans 14 amino acids. The DNA of the CDR3 is TGCAGTGCTAGTGCAGCGGGGGTGGTCTACGAGCAGTACTTC. Translated: CSASAAGVVYEQYF.

Only one count was recorded for this clone. This rearrangement joins TRBV6-5 to TRBJ2-7; the D call may be TRBD1 or TRBD2 (5 bases each). The CDR3 loop spans 12 amino acids. Germline V gene data show CDR1 as MNHEY and CDR2 as SVGAGI. V was clipped by 2 bases and J by 8 bases, with 10 bases between them. CDR3 nucleotides: TGTGCCAGCAGTTACACTCCGGGACAGCAGTACTTC. Translation: CASSYTPGQQYF.

The chain links TRBV11-2 to TRBJ2-1; no reliable D call. V was pared by 3 bases and J by 4 bases, with 10 bases between. The CDR3 loop spans 14 amino acids. The germline CDR1 and CDR2 sequences are SGHAT and FQNNGV. The CDR3 nucleotides read TGTGCCAGCAGCTTTCCACCTTTGTACAATGAGCAGTTCTTC. Translation gives CASSFPPLYNEQFF.

The rearrangement joins TRBV20-1 to TRBJ1-6; D gene ambiguous. This CDR3 comprises 11 residues. V was clipped by 0 bases and J by 13 bases, with 7 bases between them. Germline lookup yields CDR1 DFQATT and CDR2 SNEGSKA (reference sequence). CDR3 DNA sequence: TGCAGTGCTAGAGATCTGTGGCCCCTCCACTTT. Translating it yields CSARDLWPLHF.

The rearrangement links TRBV3-1 (or the pseudogene TRBV3-2) to TRBJ2-3; 10 positions agree with TRBD2. In germline, CDR1 is LGHDT, CDR2 YNNKEL (reference sequence). The CDR3 runs to 18 residues. The J segment lost 1 base and the V segment lost 6 bases, leaving 13 bases of the junction unmatched. Written as DNA, the CDR3 is TGTGCCAGCAGGCCTCACGGCGGGCTAGCGGGGGGCACAGATACGCAGTATTTT. This translates into CASRPHGGLAGGTDTQYF.

V and J are TRBV6-2 or TRBV6-3 and TRBJ1-1, with 7 bases matching TRBD1. The germline gives CDR1 MNHEY, CDR2 SVGEGT. The CDR3 runs to 14 residues. The ends lost 2 bases at V and 1 base at J; junction bases unmatched: 1. The CDR3 coding sequence is TGTGCCAGCAGTTACCAGGGGGGGAACACTGAAGCTTTCTTT. It codes for CASSYQGGNTEAFF.

CDR3 loop: CASTLFPGLLYEQYF. In nucleotides, the CDR3 is TGTGCCAGCACTCTGTTCCCGGGACTTCTTTACGAGCAGTACTTC. The V and J genes are TRBV7-2 and TRBJ2-7; D possibly corresponds to TRBD2 (6 bases). V shed 7 bases and J shed 4 bases, with 20 bases lying between them. CDR1 and CDR2 from the germline V gene are SGHTA and FQGNSA. This CDR3 contains 15 residues.

The CDR3 here is CASSLGSTSGNNEQFF. Written as DNA, the CDR3 is TGTGCCAGCAGCTTGGGTTCAACTAGCGGAAACAATGAGCAGTTCTTC. The chain uses TRBV5-8 and TRBJ2-1; TRBD2 aligns across 8 bases. The CDR3 loop spans 16 amino acids. With V trimmed by 0 bases and J by 5 bases, 7 bases remained unmatched. Germline assignment: CDR1 SGHTS and CDR2 YDEGEE. Complete variable domain (other parts from reference TRBV5-8 and TRBJ2-1): EAGVTQSPTHLIKTRGQQATLRCSPISGHTSVYWYQQALGLGLQFLLWYDEGEERNRGNFPPRFSGRQFPNYSSELNVNALELEDSALYLCASSLGSTSGNNEQFFGPGTRLTVL.

In its sample, this clone was seen a few times. CDR3 sequence (DNA): TGTGCCAGCAGCCAAGGAGTTGGGTATGGCTACACCTTC. Its protein product is CASSQGVGYGYTF. The rearrangement joins TRBV3-1 (or the pseudogene TRBV3-2) to TRBJ1-2; no reliable D call. CDR1 is LGHDT and CDR2 is YNNKEL in the germline V gene (reference sequence). The CDR3 length is 13 residues. Trimming cost V 1 base and J 5 bases, with 8 bases left between them.

The CDR3 loop reads CASSLGSVGRTYEQYF. The CDR3 DNA reads as TGTGCCAGCAGCTTAGGGTCCGTTGGCAGAACCTACGAGCAGTACTTC. This sequence joins TRBV7-2 and TRBJ2-7, with D hard to call. The CDR3 extends over 16 amino acids. V was trimmed by 1 base and J by 2 bases, leaving 15 bases between them. CDR1 is SGHTA and CDR2 is FQGNSA in the germline V gene.

The chain carries TRBV10-3 and TRBJ2-1; 8 nucleotides agree with TRBD1. With 11 bases clipped from V and 9 bases from J, the junction kept 12 bases outside the gene matches. The CDR3 has 13 amino acids. CDR1 and CDR2 (germline): ENHRY, SYGVKD. CDR3 amino acids: CAPWTGSEGEQFF. The CDR3 DNA is TGTGCCCCTTGGACAGGGTCGGAGGGTGAGCAGTTCTTC.

The chain couples TRBV5-8 to TRBJ2-2; the D gene is possibly TRBD2 (6 bases). Germline V lookup: CDR1 SGHTS, CDR2 YDEGEE. Trimming removed 7 bases at V and 6 bases at J, with 19 bases between. This CDR3 has 15 amino acids. The chain's CDR3 is CASPILAPPAGELFF. The CDR3 DNA is TGTGCCAGCCCCATTCTAGCGCCGCCGGCCGGGGAGCTGTTTTTT.

The V gene is TRBV29-1, the J gene TRBJ1-6, with no clear D. With 2 bases removed from V and 0 bases from J, the gap between germline ends came to 8 bases. In germline, CDR1 is SQVTM, CDR2 ANQGSEA. The CDR3 extends over 15 amino acids. DNA of the CDR3: TGCAGCGTTGAACCCCTGAGCTCCTATAATTCACCCCTCCACTTT. It codes for CSVEPLSSYNSPLHF.

The J gene is TRBJ2-2, the V gene TRBV5-4; TRBD1 agrees at 10 bases. The CDR3 has 17 amino acids. The junction had 9 bases not matched to a gene; V was cut back by 4 bases and J by 3 bases. Germline V gene sequence: CDR1 SGHNT, CDR2 YYREEE (reference sequence). This chain's CDR3 is CASSQPHGTGDTGELFF. CDR3 bases: TGTGCCAGCAGCCAACCCCATGGGACAGGGGACACCGGGGAGCTGTTTTTT. Based on the CDR3 plus reference TRBV5-4 and TRBJ2-2, the full variable domain is ETGVTQSPTHLIKTRGQQVTLRCSSQSGHNTVSWYQQALGQGPQFIFQYYREEENGRGNFPPRFSGLQFPNYSSELNVNALELDDSALYLCASSQPHGTGDTGELFFGEGSRLTVL.

This chain uses TRBV5-5 with TRBJ1-2; perhaps TRBD1 as D (5 bases). Germline-derived CDR1 and CDR2 are SGHKS and YYEKEE (reference sequence). The CDR3 loop spans 16 amino acids. V was clipped by 0 bases and J by 8 bases, with 20 bases between them. The CDR3: CASSLDSGATIKGYTF. CDR3 sequence (DNA): TGTGCCAGCAGCTTGGATTCCGGGGCCACCATAAAGGGCTACACCTTC.

The chain employs TRBV30 and TRBJ2-7; D might be TRBD1 or TRBD2, each matching 5 bases. V lost 0 bases and J lost 2, with 11 bases in between. Germline V lookup: CDR1 GTSNPN, CDR2 SVGIG (reference sequence). CDR3 length: 14 amino acids. The CDR3 DNA follows: TGTGCCTGGAGTGTACGAGGGGCCACCTACGAGCAGTACTTC. Translation gives CAWSVRGATYEQYF. Drawing the rest from reference TRBV30 and TRBJ2-7, the complete variable domain is SQTIHQWPATLVQPVGSPLSLECTVEGTSNPNLYWYRQAAGRGLQLLFYSVGIGQISSEVPQNLSASRPQDRQFILSSKKLLLSDSGFYLCAWSVRGATYEQYFGPGTRLTVT.

The V call is TRBV5-5, the J call TRBJ2-7; D call uncertain. Germline V gene lookup returns CDR1 SGHKS and CDR2 YYEKEE (reference sequence). CDR3 length: 12 amino acids. Trimming took off 0 bases at V and 3 bases at J, with 4 bases between the two ends. For the CDR3, the DNA is TGTGCCAGCAGCTTGGAAGGCTACGAGCAGTACTTC. Its protein is CASSLEGYEQYF.

The rearrangement links TRBV18 to TRBJ2-7, with D possibly matching TRBD1 (6 bases). V lost 5 bases, J lost 1 base, and 15 bases lay in between. Germline lookup yields CDR1 KGHSH and CDR2 LQKENI. The CDR3 sequence is 15 residues long. CDR3 region: CASSLQGGGSYEQYF. The CDR3, as DNA: TGTGCCAGCTCATTACAGGGTGGGGGATCCTACGAGCAGTACTTC.

This clone has a handful of counts. The J gene is TRBJ1-2, the V gene TRBV9, with 12 bases lining up with TRBD1. The germline V gene encodes CDR1 SGDLS and CDR2 YYNGEE. J gave up 4 bases and V 3 bases, and 10 bases lay outside the gene matches. This CDR3 has 17 amino acids. The CDR3 is CASSEGTGGGSGYGYTF. The CDR3 DNA reads TGTGCCAGCAGCGAAGGGACAGGGGGCGGGAGTGGCTATGGCTACACCTTC.

The chain uses TRBV18 and TRBJ2-7, with D uncertain. This CDR3 spans 15 amino acids. V lost 3 bases and J 1 base, leaving 13 bases between the germline ends. Germline CDR1 is KGHSH and CDR2 is LQKENI. The chain's CDR3 is CASSPSVGISYEQYF. The CDR3 region has the DNA TGTGCCAGCTCACCTTCAGTAGGTATATCCTACGAGCAGTACTTC.

In this sample, this clone turned up once. This chain connects TRBV7-8 to TRBJ1-2, with D possibly TRBD1 on 5 matching bases. The germline V and J ends were trimmed by 3 bases and 2 bases, with 19 bases remaining between them. Germline lookup yields CDR1 SGHVS and CDR2 FQNEAQ. CDR3 length: 17 residues. The CDR3 reads CASSFPLGAGGNYGYTF. CDR3 coding DNA: TGTGCCAGCAGCTTTCCCCTGGGAGCCGGGGGGAACTATGGCTACACCTTC.

The chain couples TRBV2 to TRBJ1-2; D perhaps matches TRBD1 (6 bases). Trimming stripped 5 bases from V and 2 bases from J, with 9 bases between. The germline gives CDR1 SNHLY, CDR2 FYNNEI. The CDR3 consists of 13 residues. The CDR3 DNA sequence: TGTGCCAGCAGTTGGACAGAGAACTATGGCTACACCTTC. This codes for CASSWTENYGYTF.

The chain is built from TRBV7-3 and TRBJ1-6; D is uncertain. Germline V CDR1 and CDR2: SGHTA, FQGTGA. Trimming stripped 2 bases from V and 10 bases from J, with 9 bases between. This CDR3 has 13 residues. CDR3 residues: CASSLVPDSPLHF. In DNA form, the CDR3 reads TGTGCCAGCAGCTTAGTTCCAGACTCACCCCTCCACTTT.